This TCR beta chain derives from a study of shared clonotypes between healthy human individuals. Repertoires were generated with immunoSEQ multiplex PCR, while TCRdb's copy carries only in-frame clones and drops some. This sample carries millions of clones, 85% to 95% of them seen once, and the ten largest clones take 0.13%. The CDR3 runs to 16 residues. The V gene end was trimmed by 0 bases and the J gene end by 5 bases; junction bases not matched to a gene: 8. Germline CDR1 reads SGDLS; CDR2 reads YYNGEE. This clone appeared once. This chain uses TRBV9 with TRBJ2-3, with 8 bases that match TRBD1. Sequencing was performed on naive CD4+ T cells sorted from blood. Subset denoted: CD45RA+ positively selected. The receptor was derived from a man aged 18 to 30 in good health. The CDR3 nucleotides are TGTGCCAGCAGCGTAGGATCCGGACAGGGACAAGATACGCAGTATTTT. It is translated as CASSVGSGQGQDTQYF. Full variable domain (missing parts from reference TRBV9 and TRBJ2-3): DSGVTQTPKHLITATGQRVTLRCSPRSGDLSVYWYQQSLDQGLQFLIQYYNGEERAKGNILERFSAQQFPDLHSELNLSSLELGDSALYFCASSVGSGQGQDTQYFGPGTRLTVL.